The clone carrying this TCR beta chain showed up many times. Its antigen is not known. This sample was included in a study of T cells in Graves' hyperthyroidism and ophthalmopathy. Study-level points and caveats: Prediction of ophthalmopathy progression came a median around 6.1 months pre-onset. In blood, most of the thyroid clonotypes expanded above 0.001 were also present.

The PBMCs were sourced from fresh peripheral blood (more than 9 ml). TCR beta CDR3 region amplification was performed from RNA transcripts. Carried out on the TCR CDR3, a first-round RT-PCR used the HTBI primer set. TCRdb called the multiplex PCR reads again in MiXCR, with one record for every CDR3 protein. The sample consists of more than 500,000 distinct CDR3 sequences, 15% to 20% of them appearing once. Trimming took off 4 bases at V and 2 bases at J, with 6 bases between the two ends. Germline V gene data show CDR1 as SGHTA and CDR2 as FQGNSA. The length of the CDR3 is 13 residues. This clonotype was obtained from a woman in her twenties or thirties with Graves' ophthalmopathy. V gene TRBV7-2 combines with J gene TRBJ1-5, with D uncertain. Sequencing input: blood. In DNA form, the CDR3 reads TGTGCCAGCAGCTCCCCAGGCAATCAGCCCCAGCATTTT. Translating gives CASSSPGNQPQHF.